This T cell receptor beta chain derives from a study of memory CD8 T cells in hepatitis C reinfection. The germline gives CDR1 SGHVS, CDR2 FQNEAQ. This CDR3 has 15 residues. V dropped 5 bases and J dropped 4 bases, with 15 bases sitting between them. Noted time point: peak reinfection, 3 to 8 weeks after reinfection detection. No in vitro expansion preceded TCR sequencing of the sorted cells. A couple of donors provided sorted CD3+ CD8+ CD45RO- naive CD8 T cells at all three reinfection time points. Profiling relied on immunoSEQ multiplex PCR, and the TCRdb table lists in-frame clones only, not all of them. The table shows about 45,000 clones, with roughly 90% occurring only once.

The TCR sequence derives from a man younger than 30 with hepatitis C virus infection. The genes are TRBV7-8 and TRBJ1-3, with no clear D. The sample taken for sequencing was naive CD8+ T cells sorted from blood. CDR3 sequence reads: CASSPGVSEGNTIYF. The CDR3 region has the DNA TGTGCCAGCAGCCCCGGGGTATCGGAAGGAAACACCATATATTTT.